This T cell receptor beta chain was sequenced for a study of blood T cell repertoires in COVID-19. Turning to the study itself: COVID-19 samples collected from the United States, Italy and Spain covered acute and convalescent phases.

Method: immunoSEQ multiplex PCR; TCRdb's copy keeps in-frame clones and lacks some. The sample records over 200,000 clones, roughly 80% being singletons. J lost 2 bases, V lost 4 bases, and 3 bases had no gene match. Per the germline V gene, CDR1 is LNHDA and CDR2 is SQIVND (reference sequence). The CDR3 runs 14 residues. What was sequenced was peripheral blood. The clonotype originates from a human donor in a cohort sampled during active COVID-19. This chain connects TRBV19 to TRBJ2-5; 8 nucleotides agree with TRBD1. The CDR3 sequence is CASSKTGVQETQYF. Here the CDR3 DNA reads TGTGCCAGTAGTAAGACAGGGGTGCAAGAGACCCAGTACTTC.